Each of the 7 T cell receptor beta chains below was sequenced from the same sample in a study of cytomegalovirus exposure and HLA in healthy donors. Amplification used 60 Vbeta primers and 13 Jbeta primers. Profiling relied on immunoSEQ multiplex PCR, and the TCRdb table lists in-frame clones only, not all of them. The sample gives roughly 250,000 clones, about 83% of which show up once; 1.5% to 2.5% is in the top ten. The sequenced material came from PBMCs. The receptors here all came from a woman aged 40 to 55 in good health and CMV-seropositive.

The chain carries TRBV10-3 and TRBJ2-3; 8 bases line up with TRBD2. V dropped 10 bases and J dropped 5; count of bases not matched to a gene: 8. Germline CDR1 ENHRY, CDR2 SYGVKD. The CDR3 is 13 residues long. The CDR3 is CATSAGVGDTQYF. In DNA, the CDR3 is TGTGCCACCTCAGCGGGAGTTGGAGATACGCAGTATTTT.

DNA of the CDR3: TGTGCCAGCAGCTTAGATACCAGGGCAGATACGCAGTATTTT. Encoded protein: CASSLDTRADTQYF. V usage is TRBV7-2 and J usage is TRBJ2-3, with D maybe TRBD1 (5 bases). Germline values: CDR1 SGHTA, CDR2 FQGNSA. The V and J ends lost 1 base and 4 bases respectively, with 9 bases between them. CDR3 length: 14 amino acids.

The genes are TRBV27 and TRBJ2-7; the match to TRBD2 covers 11 bases. The germline gives CDR1 MNHEY, CDR2 SMNVEV (reference sequence). With V trimmed by 3 bases and J by 3 bases, 7 bases remained unmatched. This CDR3 is 16 amino acids long. CDR3 residues: CASSLISGRASYEQYF. The CDR3 bases are TGTGCCAGCAGTTTGATTAGCGGGAGGGCCAGCTACGAGCAGTACTTC.

CDR3 nucleotide sequence: TGTGCCAGCAGACCCCCGGGGGGCGCAACTGAAGCTTTCTTT. This codes for CASRPPGGATEAFF. The genes are TRBV28 and TRBJ1-1; D might be TRBD1 (6 bases). The CDR3 runs 14 residues. Trimming removed 6 bases from V and 5 bases from J, with 16 bases in between. Germline-derived CDR1 and CDR2 are MDHEN and SYDVKM.

As regards this clone: Other DNA sequences in the sample encode the same CDR3. The chain links TRBV28 to TRBJ1-1; a weak D match, TRBD1 (6 bases). The ends were cut back, 5 bases at V and 5 bases at J, with 9 bases in the middle. The CDR3 has 12 residues. Germline V gene sequence: CDR1 MDHEN, CDR2 SYDVKM. CDR3 bases: TGTGCCAGCAGTCTCAGGGGAACTGAAGCTTTCTTT. Residues: CASSLRGTEAFF.

This chain connects TRBV11-2 to TRBJ2-7; TRBD2 aligns across 7 bases. The V and J ends lost 3 bases and 2 bases, in that order; junction bases with no gene match: 10. The CDR3 length is 16 residues. CDR1 is SGHAT, CDR2 FQNNGV, per germline. CDR3 coding DNA: TGTGCCAGCAGCTTGTGGGCTAGCGGAAAGACCTACGAGCAGTACTTC. It encodes CASSLWASGKTYEQYF.

The chain recombines TRBV6-4 with TRBJ1-4; D is uncertain. This CDR3 region has 18 residues. V dropped 0 bases and J dropped 3 bases, with 17 bases sitting between them. CDR1 MRHNA and CDR2 SNTAGT come from the germline V gene. CDR3 nucleotides: TGTGCCAGCAGTGACTCGAGGCGGGGAAACCATTCTAATGAAAAACTGTTTTTT. This gives the protein CASSDSRRGNHSNEKLFF.